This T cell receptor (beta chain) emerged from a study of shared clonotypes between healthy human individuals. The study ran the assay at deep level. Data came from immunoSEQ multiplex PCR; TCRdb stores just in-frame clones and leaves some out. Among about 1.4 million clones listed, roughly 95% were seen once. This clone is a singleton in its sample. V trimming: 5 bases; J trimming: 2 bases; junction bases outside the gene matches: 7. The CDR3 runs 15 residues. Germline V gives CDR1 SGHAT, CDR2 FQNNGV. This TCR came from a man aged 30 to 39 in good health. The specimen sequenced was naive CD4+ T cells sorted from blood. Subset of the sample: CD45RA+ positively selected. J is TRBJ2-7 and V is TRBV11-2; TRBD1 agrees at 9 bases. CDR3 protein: CASSRDGTGPYEQYF. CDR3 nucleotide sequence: TGTGCCAGCAGCCGAGACGGGACAGGGCCCTACGAGCAGTACTTC.